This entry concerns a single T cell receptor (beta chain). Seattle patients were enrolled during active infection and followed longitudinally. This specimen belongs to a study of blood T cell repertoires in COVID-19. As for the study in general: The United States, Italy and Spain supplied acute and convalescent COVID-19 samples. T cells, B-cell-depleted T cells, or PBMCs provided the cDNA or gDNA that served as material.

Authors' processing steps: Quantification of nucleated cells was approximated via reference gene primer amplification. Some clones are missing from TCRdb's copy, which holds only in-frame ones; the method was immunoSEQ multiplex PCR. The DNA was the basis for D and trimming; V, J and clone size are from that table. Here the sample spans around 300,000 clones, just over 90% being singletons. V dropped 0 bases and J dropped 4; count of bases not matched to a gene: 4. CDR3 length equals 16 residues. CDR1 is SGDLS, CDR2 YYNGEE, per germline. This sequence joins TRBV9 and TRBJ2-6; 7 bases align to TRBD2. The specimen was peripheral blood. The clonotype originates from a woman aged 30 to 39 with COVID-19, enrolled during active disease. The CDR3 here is CASSVGSGGGANVLTF. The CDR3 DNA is TGTGCCAGCAGCGTAGGTTCGGGAGGAGGGGCCAACGTCCTGACTTTC.